What follows describes a single T cell receptor beta chain. Only a few counts were recorded for this clonotype. Its antigen is unknown. Qualities for individual bases were not recorded, and no much larger clone is one base off. The data were taken from a study of tumor-infiltrating lymphocytes in primary liver carcinoma (dated by TCRdb to 2017 to 2019). Regarding the study in general: Hepatocellular carcinoma (four) or combined HCC and intrahepatic cholangiocarcinoma (one) was present in the five patients, who were three men and two women aged 30 to 69 years. The five patients had tumors of stage T1-T3 N0M0, with maximum diameters ranging from about 4.2 to 10 cm. Samples yielded roughly 3.5 to 7.13 million productive TCRbeta reads; read depth did not differ significantly between tissue types. Across five regions of each liver tumor, along with adjacent normal tissue and blood, the study brought together TCRbeta repertoire sequencing, expression microarrays and whole-exome sequencing. A total of around 35 specimens from 5 patients, comprising approximately 25 tumor regions, 5 adjacent noncancerous liver tissues and 5 peripheral blood samples, were covered by TCRbeta repertoire sequencing. Repertoires from technical replicates were highly reproducible, with mean shared-clone rates about 0.88 and correlation coefficients above 0.95. What the study reported, not specific to this receptor: The study included only four to six patients, and the authors note findings should be validated in a larger study. A significantly larger repertoire fraction was made up by the top 250 clones in tumors than in blood (p = 0.039). Comparison of CD4+ and CD8+ T cell repertoires was precluded by the use of bulk unsorted samples. Pairs of tumor regions showed greater repertoire overlap (mean around 36%) than tumor-adjacent pairs (roughly 17%) or tumor-blood pairs (roughly 14%), which is consistent with antigen-driven expansion. Only the TCR beta chain was sequenced, so true repertoire diversity is likely underestimated because unpaired alpha chains were not captured.

Total RNA and DNA were co-extracted without cell sorting from approximately 20-30 mg of bulk tissue using the AllPrep DNA/RNA mini kit. Between late 2015 and March 2016, 4 or 5 patients in China with histopathologically diagnosed primary liver carcinoma had surgical resection. At the time of sampling, the patients had chronic HBV infection and had not received any treatment. Fresh tumor and adjacent tissue pieces were bisected; one half was stored in RNAlater at -80°C, the other sent for histology. Starting from 500 to 650 ng total RNA, TCRbeta-specific cDNA was produced by reverse transcription with a constant-region primer and ProtoScript II reverse transcriptase. TCRbeta libraries were built with three nested multiplex PCR rounds, a slightly modified ARM-PCR procedure. Each of the first two PCR rounds ran for roughly 9 cycles using multiplex TRBV1-TRBV30 forward primers together with a Cbeta reverse primer. A final 25-cycle PCR with Deep VentR polymerase added sample barcodes and Illumina adapters. Before sequencing, amplicons of 200-500 bp were purified from gel using a QIAquick gel extraction kit. The TCRbeta amplicons were sequenced with 250-bp paired-end reads on an Illumina HiSeq 2500. As for how the authors treated the data: To recover full CDR3 sequences, reads were quality-trimmed using Trimmomatic v0.33 and paired reads were then merged using FLASH v1.2.11. V, D and J germline segments were assigned to the rearranged TCRbeta sequences by MiGEC v1.2.1b. Clonotype statistics and Shannon-Wiener diversity indices were calculated with VDJtools v1.0.0. Except for diversity analysis, only each sample's 250 most abundant clonotypes were used in subsequent analyses to reduce sampling bias. In-frame beta chains were kept once TCRdb had trimmed the public reads at Q25 with fastp and called clones with MiXCR. Rows merge per CDR3 protein into single entries with the most common DNA and genes. The V and J calls, along with clone size, are taken from TCRdb and not from the paper's own processing. Across this sample there are about 75,000 distinct CDR3 sequences, with 69% seen only once. The ten biggest clones cover about 25% of the sample.

The germline V gene gives CDR1 as SGHVS and CDR2 as FQNEAQ. Counted from cysteine to phenylalanine, this CDR3 has 18 amino acids. The retained sequence is limited to the CDR3, 54 bases, with the frame set at the first base. Sequenced input: tumor-adjacent normal liver tissue. This chain is built from TRBV7-8 and TRBJ2-1; the best D guess is TRBD2, with 5 bases matching. This TCR derives from a man aged 35-49 years with primary liver carcinoma and hepatitis B virus infection. The bases read TGTGCTAACAGCCCACTTGGAGGTTCAGCGGTCTCCTACAATGAGCAGTTCTTC. Its protein is CANSPLGGSAVSYNEQFF.